This T cell receptor beta chain was sequenced during a study of post-analysis software for immune sequencing data. Comments on this clonotype: Its antigen is unknown.

Whole-study results and caveats: Batch-matched samples strongly co-clustered by F measure. Compared with controls, patients had more of 4 or 5 TRBV segments, including TRBV5-6, TRBV5-1 and TRBV20-1.

TCR beta libraries were prepared from cDNA with unique molecular identifiers. One entry per CDR3 protein results from TCRdb running MiXCR on the PCR reads. The table records roughly 800,000 distinct CDR3 sequences, about 32% of them present only once. CDR1 and CDR2 from the germline V gene are SGHDN and FVKESK. The length of the CDR3 is 17 residues. V gave up 5 bases and J gave up 0 bases; unmatched junction bases: 12. The origin of this receptor is a girl under 18 with multiple sclerosis. Sequenced material: blood. The V call is TRBV14, the J call TRBJ1-1; 7 bases are shared with TRBD1. The CDR3 region is CASSTQQGQLVNTEAFF. CDR3 nucleotides: TGTGCCAGCAGCACTCAACAGGGGCAATTGGTGAACACTGAAGCTTTCTTT.